The rows below give T cell receptor beta chains drawn from one sample of a study of shared clonotypes between healthy human individuals. Using immunoSEQ multiplex PCR, the repertoire was profiled, and TCRdb retains in-frame clones only, with some absent. Among approximately 2.1 million clones listed, about 92% were seen once. The source material was naive CD4+ T cells from PBMCs. These receptors were taken from a man aged 18 to 29 in good health. Some clones in this sample may be carry-over from other donors' samples. The CDR3 runs from the conserved cysteine through the conserved F or W. D genes are given only for firm matches. Rows may omit the clone size; those that give it use once, few, many or a size class.

clone size	V gene	J gene	D gene	CDR3 protein	CDR3 DNA
NA	TRBV29-1	TRBJ1-2	NA	CSGGTGNYGYTF	TGCAGCGGGGGGACGGGGAACTATGGCTACACCTTC
once	TRBV6-1	TRBJ1-5	NA	CASSAHDPDDQPQHF	TGTGCCAGCAGTGCCCATGACCCCGACGATCAGCCCCAGCATTTT
NA	TRBV10-3	TRBJ2-5	TRBD2	CAISESRTSGIETQYF	TGTGCCATCAGTGAGTCACGGACTAGCGGGATTGAGACCCAGTACTTC
NA	TRBV9	TRBJ2-5	NA	CASSVATRTQETQYF	TGTGCCAGCAGCGTAGCCACTAGAACGCAAGAGACCCAGTACTTC
NA	TRBV7-9	TRBJ2-7	TRBD1	CASSARSTGHYEQYF	TGTGCCAGCAGCGCCCGATCGACAGGGCACTACGAGCAGTACTTC
NA	TRBV9	TRBJ2-7	NA	CASSDRRDRYEQYF	TGTGCCAGCAGCGATAGGAGGGATCGCTACGAGCAGTACTTC
NA	TRBV11-3	TRBJ2-3	NA	CASSPSGDTQYF	TGTGCCAGCAGCCCCAGCGGGGATACGCAGTATTTT
NA	TRBV11-2	TRBJ2-2	TRBD2	CASSGRAITGELFF	TGTGCCAGCAGCGGGAGGGCAATTACCGGGGAGCTGTTTTTT
NA	TRBV20-1	TRBJ2-1	NA	CSASKVEQFF	TGCAGTGCCTCCAAAGTGGAGCAGTTCTTC
NA	TRBV28	TRBJ2-7	TRBD1	CASSLGQGLYEQYF	TGTGCCAGCAGCCTAGGACAGGGCCTGTACGAGCAGTACTTC
NA	TRBV5-1	TRBJ2-3	NA	CASSLELAQGTDTQYF	TGCGCCAGCAGCTTGGAGTTGGCCCAAGGTACAGATACGCAGTATTTT
NA	TRBV20-1	TRBJ2-7	TRBD1	CSAASGQFYF	TGCAGTGCTGCTTCGGGACAGTTTTACTTC
NA	TRBV2	TRBJ2-5	TRBD2	CASKRESVEETQYF	TGTGCCAGCAAGCGGGAGAGCGTGGAAGAGACCCAGTACTTC
NA	TRBV7-2	TRBJ2-7	NA	CASSLVPRLGEQYF	TGTGCCAGCAGCTTAGTACCCCGCCTCGGCGAGCAGTACTTC
NA	TRBV18	TRBJ2-1	TRBD2	CASSRTSDSYNEQFF	TGTGCCAGCTCCCGGACTAGCGACTCCTACAATGAGCAGTTCTTC
once	TRBV19	TRBJ2-7	TRBD1	CASSITTGEHYEQYF	TGTGCCAGTAGTATTACTACAGGGGAACACTACGAGCAGTACTTC
NA	TRBV18	TRBJ2-4	NA	CASSPEGGRDGIQYF	TGTGCCAGCTCCCCCGAAGGAGGTCGGGACGGCATTCAGTACTTC
NA	TRBV10-1	TRBJ2-3	TRBD1	CASRTPTGGPDTQYF	TGCGCCAGCAGGACTCCGACAGGGGGCCCAGATACGCAGTATTTT
NA	TRBV28	TRBJ2-1	NA	CASSAGYNEQFF	TGTGCCAGCAGTGCCGGATACAATGAGCAGTTCTTC
NA	TRBV28	TRBJ2-5	NA	CASSLPSSRETQYF	TGTGCCAGCAGTTTACCTAGCTCGCGGGAGACCCAGTACTTC
NA	TRBV5-1	TRBJ1-4	TRBD1	CASSLDQGVEKLFF	TGCGCCAGCAGCTTGGACCAGGGGGTCGAAAAACTGTTTTTT
NA	TRBV5-1	TRBJ1-5	NA	CASSLEAGGAQHF	TGCGCCAGCAGCTTGGAGGCGGGGGGCGCCCAGCATTTT
NA	TRBV7-2	TRBJ2-5	NA	CASSPFRGGETQYF	TGTGCCAGCAGCCCTTTTCGGGGTGGAGAGACCCAGTACTTC
NA	TRBV7-2	TRBJ1-2	NA	CASSLRGEHYGYTF	TGTGCCAGCAGCCTCCGAGGGGAGCACTATGGCTACACCTTC